Here is one T cell receptor (beta chain) with its context. The sample carries other DNA sequences with the same CDR3. Original data processing: Estimation of nucleated cell counts relied on the amplification of reference gene primers. Sequenced by immunoSEQ multiplex PCR; TCRdb stores in-frame clones only, minus some. V and J calls and clone size follow that table, whereas D and trimming were derived from the DNA. Here the sample spans fewer than 55,000 clones, approximately 85% being singletons. The data belong to a study of blood T cell repertoires in COVID-19. About the study: PBMCs, B-cell-depleted T cells, or T cells provided the cDNA or gDNA that made up the material.

CDR3 size: 14 residues. Germline CDR1 is LNHDA and CDR2 is SQIVND (reference sequence). J lost 2 bases, V lost 10 bases, and 7 bases had no gene match. V and J are TRBV19 and TRBJ1-5; 8 bases map to TRBD1. The sequence came from a woman aged 60 to 75 with acute or convalescent COVID-19. Sequencing was carried out using peripheral blood. The CDR3, as DNA: TGTGCCACCACCGACAGGGGAGGCAATCAGCCCCAGCATTTT. This translates into CATTDRGGNQPQHF.